These 18 T cell receptor beta chains share one sample of origin, sequenced in a study of cytomegalovirus exposure and HLA in healthy donors. Clones were sequenced by immunoSEQ multiplex PCR, and TCRdb holds only the in-frame ones, with some missing. Among 90,000 to 150,000 clones listed, 70% to 90% were seen once. Sequencing was carried out using PBMCs. The source of these receptors is a woman aged 18-35 years in good health and CMV-seropositive.

In this sample, this clone turned up a few times. The chain uses TRBV9 and TRBJ1-2; no clear D gene. The CDR3 extends over 14 amino acids. With 4 bases removed from V and 2 bases from J, the gap between germline ends came to 12 bases. Germline V gene sequence: CDR1 SGDLS, CDR2 YYNGEE. CDR3: CASSPGLGNYGYTF. CDR3 sequence (DNA): TGTGCCAGCAGCCCAGGACTGGGAAACTATGGCTACACCTTC. The full variable domain, with the rest looked up from reference TRBV9 and TRBJ1-2, is DSGVTQTPKHLITATGQRVTLRCSPRSGDLSVYWYQQSLDQGLQFLIQYYNGEERAKGNILERFSAQQFPDLHSELNLSSLELGDSALYFCASSPGLGNYGYTFGSGTRLTVV.

The V and J genes are TRBV7-9 and TRBJ2-4; tentatively, D is TRBD1 (6 bases). Trimming removed 4 bases from V and 2 bases from J, with 15 bases in between. The CDR3 is 16 residues long. Germline loops: CDR1 SEHNR, CDR2 FQNEAQ (reference sequence). The CDR3 DNA is TGTGCCAGCAGCTCCCGAGTGGGGGCTTCCAAAAACATTCAGTACTTC. It is translated as CASSSRVGASKNIQYF.

This clone was recorded once. The chain carries TRBV5-4 and TRBJ1-1; 7 positions agree with TRBD1. Per germline, CDR1 SGHNT and CDR2 YYREEE (reference sequence). CDR3 length: 16 amino acids. V lost 5 bases and J lost 0; bases outside the gene matches: 10. The CDR3 region is CASSPRQGIMNTEAFF. The DNA of the CDR3 is TGTGCCAGCAGTCCCAGACAGGGAATCATGAACACTGAAGCTTTCTTT.

This chain joins TRBV18 and TRBJ2-1, with D perhaps TRBD2 (5 bases). The V gene's germline CDR1 is KGHSH and CDR2 LQKENI. Trimming took off 3 bases at V and 0 bases at J, with 9 bases between the two ends. The CDR3 consists of 15 residues. The CDR3 loop reads CASSPMGSSYNEQFF. The CDR3 DNA reads TGTGCCAGCTCACCGATGGGGAGCTCCTACAATGAGCAGTTCTTC. Full variable domain (rest looked up from reference TRBV18 and TRBJ2-1): NAGVMQNPRHLVRRRGQEARLRCSPMKGHSHVYWYRQLPEEGLKFMVYLQKENIIDESGMPKERFSAEFPKEGPSILRIQQVVRGDSAAYFCASSPMGSSYNEQFFGPGTRLTVL.

This chain connects TRBV2 to TRBJ1-2, with 7 positions matching TRBD1. This CDR3 contains 14 residues. The germline CDR1 and CDR2 sequences are SNHLY and FYNNEI. V lost 4 bases, J lost 6 bases, and 8 bases stayed unmatched. CDR3 bases: TGTGCCAGCAGTGCAGCCGGGGACAGCCATGGCTACACCTTC. Protein product: CASSAAGDSHGYTF.

This chain connects TRBV13 to TRBJ2-4; D is possibly TRBD1 (6 bases). CDR1 and CDR2 from the germline V gene are PRHDT and FYEKMQ (reference sequence). This CDR3 spans 16 amino acids. Trimming removed 2 bases at V and 4 bases at J, with 15 bases between. The CDR3 here is CASSLSVLGGKNIQYF. The CDR3 DNA reads as TGTGCCAGCAGCTTATCAGTCTTAGGGGGAAAAAACATTCAGTACTTC.

As concerns this clone: Its ends do not fully match the called genes, so a read error is possible. The CDR3 loop is CASNPLVGAVTDTQYF. The DNA of the CDR3 is TGTGCTAGCAATCCCCTGGTGGGGGCCGTCACAGATACGCAGTATTTT. The chain joins TRBV7-7 to TRBJ2-3; possible D gene TRBD1, 6 bases. Germline assignment: CDR1 SSHAT and CDR2 FNYEAQ (reference sequence). This CDR3 is 16 amino acids long.

The chain combines TRBV6-1 with TRBJ2-1; 10 bases agree with TRBD1. The CDR3 consists of 15 residues. The V gene's germline CDR1 is MNHNS and CDR2 SASEGT. The V and J ends lost 5 bases and 7 bases, in that order; junction bases with no gene match: 8. The CDR3 DNA reads as TGTGCCAGCAGTCCTCGCGGGACAGGGGCGAATGAGCAGTTCTTC. Its translation: CASSPRGTGANEQFF.

This rearrangement joins TRBV11-1 to TRBJ2-4, with 10 nucleotides matching TRBD1. CDR3 length: 15 residues. The junction had 13 bases not matched to a gene; V was cut back by 5 bases and J by 12 bases. Germline-derived CDR1 and CDR2 are SGHAT and FQDESV (reference sequence). CDR3: CASSKDRGSLRDQYF. DNA of the CDR3: TGTGCCAGCAGCAAGGACAGGGGGTCGCTCAGGGATCAGTACTTC.

In this sample, this clone turned up once. This rearrangement joins TRBV19 to TRBJ1-2, with TRBD1 matching 7 bases. J lost 2 bases, V lost 5 bases, and 8 bases had no gene match. The CDR3 has 15 residues. The germline V gene encodes CDR1 LNHDA and CDR2 SQIVND (reference sequence). The CDR3 sequence is CASSPRQGPNYGYTF. In nucleotides, the CDR3 is TGTGCCAGTAGTCCACGACAGGGACCAAACTATGGCTACACCTTC.

The chain joins TRBV19 to TRBJ2-3, with TRBD1 as a possible D gene (5 bases). The CDR3 is made up of 15 amino acids. CDR1 and CDR2 (germline): LNHDA, SQIVND (reference sequence). Trimming took off 4 bases at V and 2 bases at J, with 13 bases between the two ends. CDR3 amino acids: CASSTGLEFTDTQYF. DNA of the CDR3: TGTGCCAGTAGTACAGGGTTGGAGTTCACAGATACGCAGTATTTT.

The V call is TRBV29-1, the J call TRBJ2-7, with 10 bases fitting TRBD2. This CDR3 comprises 16 residues. The trim removed 4 bases at V and 4 bases at J, leaving 13 bases unmatched. From germline, CDR1 is SQVTM and CDR2 ANQGSEA. The CDR3 DNA reads as TGCAGCGTTGGTTTAGCGGGAGGTGCGTTTCTTTACGAGCAGTACTTC. It is translated as CSVGLAGGAFLYEQYF.

The chain recombines TRBV7-6 with TRBJ1-3, with 7 nucleotides matching TRBD1. The CDR3 consists of 18 residues. With 5 bases clipped from V and 0 bases from J, the junction kept 13 bases outside the gene matches. Germline V lookup: CDR1 SGHVS, CDR2 FNYEAQ. The CDR3 DNA sequence: TGTGCCAGCAGCGTACGGCCCTCAGGGGGAGGCTCTGGAAACACCATATATTTT. It translates to CASSVRPSGGGSGNTIYF.

The chain couples TRBV18 to TRBJ2-3; 9 bases map to TRBD1. Germline CDR1 reads KGHSH; CDR2 reads LQKENI. The CDR3 covers 17 residues. V gave up 5 bases and J gave up 5 bases; unmatched junction bases: 14. CDR3 DNA: TGTGCCAGCTCATCTGGCTCCGGGACAGGGCGGTTAGATACGCAGTATTTT. It specifies CASSSGSGTGRLDTQYF.

The chain combines TRBV7-2 with TRBJ2-7; possibly TRBD2 for D (5 bases). With 5 bases removed from V and 3 bases from J, the gap between germline ends came to 14 bases. The CDR3 is made up of 14 amino acids. The germline CDR1 and CDR2 sequences are SGHTA and FQGNSA. CDR3 sequence (DNA): TGTGCCAGCAGCCGCAGACTCCGGGACTACGAGCAGTACTTC. Protein product: CASSRRLRDYEQYF.

This clone was detected only a few times. The V and J genes are TRBV7-2 and TRBJ1-2; 10 nucleotides line up with TRBD1. V lost 5 bases and J lost 4; bases outside the gene matches: 1. This CDR3 spans 13 amino acids. Germline V lookup: CDR1 SGHTA, CDR2 FQGNSA. The CDR3 bases are TGTGCCAGCAGCCGGGACAGGGGCTATGGCTACACCTTC. Translation gives CASSRDRGYGYTF.

J is TRBJ2-2 and V is TRBV6-6; 11 bases agree with TRBD1. Germline CDR1 and CDR2: MNHNY and SVGAGI (reference sequence). J lost 7 bases, V lost 11 bases, and 6 bases had no gene match. CDR3 length equals 13 residues. CDR3 loop: CAQGQGAHGELFF. DNA of the CDR3: TGTGCCCAAGGACAGGGGGCGCACGGGGAGCTGTTTTTT.

The chain combines TRBV30 with TRBJ1-1; TRBD1 aligns across 7 bases. The CDR3 contains 14 residues. Germline-derived CDR1 and CDR2 are GTSNPN and SVGIG (reference sequence). Trimming took 5 bases from V and 3 from J; bases not matched to a gene: 9. The CDR3 is CAWDPGQMHTEAFF. CDR3 nucleotides: TGTGCCTGGGACCCGGGACAGATGCACACTGAAGCTTTCTTT.